This T cell receptor beta chain was recorded in a study of PD-L1 blockade in urothelial cancer. In the study overall: Previous chemotherapy exposure amounted to 0 to 3 regimens for patients.

Germline V gives CDR1 MNHEY, CDR2 SMNVEV (reference sequence). Unmatched junction bases numbered 3, after V lost 3 bases and J lost 6 bases. This CDR3 spans 14 amino acids. Synthetic TCR analog templates were added to each PCR reaction. Clones were sequenced by immunoSEQ multiplex PCR, and TCRdb holds only the in-frame ones, with some missing. The repertoire has roughly 60,000 clones, almost 85% of them found once; the top ten carry around 4.5%. Each individual provided 1 to 8 samples (taken pretreatment and on-treatment). This TCR derives from a man aged 70 or older with urothelial cancer. Sequenced material: PBMCs, taken around atezolizumab (anti-PD-L1) treatment. The chain has TRBV27 and TRBJ2-1, with 9 bases that match TRBD1. CDR3 residues: CASSFRDRVNEQFF. DNA of the CDR3: TGTGCCAGCAGTTTCCGGGACAGGGTCAATGAGCAGTTCTTC.